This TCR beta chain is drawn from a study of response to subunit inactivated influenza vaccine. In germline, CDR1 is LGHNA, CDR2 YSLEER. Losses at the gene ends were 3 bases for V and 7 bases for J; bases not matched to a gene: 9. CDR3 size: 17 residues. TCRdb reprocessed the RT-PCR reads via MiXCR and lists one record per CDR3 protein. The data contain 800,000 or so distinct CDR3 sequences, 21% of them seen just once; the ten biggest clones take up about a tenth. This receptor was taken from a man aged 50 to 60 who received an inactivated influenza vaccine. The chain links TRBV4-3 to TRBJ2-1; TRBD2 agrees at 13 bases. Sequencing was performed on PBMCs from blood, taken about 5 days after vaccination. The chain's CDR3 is CASSHSLLAGGPNEQFF. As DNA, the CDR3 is TGCGCCAGCAGCCATTCCTTACTAGCGGGAGGGCCGAATGAGCAGTTCTTC.